This entry lists 30 T cell receptor beta chains sequenced from one sample in a study of blood T cell repertoires in COVID-19. Here immunoSEQ multiplex PCR was the method, and the copy in TCRdb shows in-frame clones only, minus some. Found here are over 150,000 clones, 94% of them singletons; the top ten hold 0.6% to 0.9%. The sequenced sample was peripheral blood. The receptor source for this set is a man aged 25 to 45 with COVID-19, enrolled during active disease.

The chain recombines TRBV4-2 with TRBJ2-3; D might be TRBD2 (6 bases). Germline V gene lookup returns CDR1 LGHNA and CDR2 YNFKEQ. CDR3 length: 13 amino acids. The V gene lost 0 bases and the J gene lost 6 bases, with 7 bases spanning the gap. This CDR3 reads CASSQDRGDTQYF. CDR3 nucleotides: TGTGCCAGCAGCCAAGATCGGGGGGATACGCAGTATTTT.

The CDR3 region is CSVPLGGSNYGYTF. Written as DNA, the CDR3 is TGCAGCGTGCCCCTGGGGGGGTCTAACTATGGCTACACCTTC. The chain carries TRBV29-1 and TRBJ1-2, with D possibly being TRBD1 (5 bases). This CDR3 is 14 amino acids long. CDR1 SQVTM and CDR2 ANQGSEA come from the germline V gene. Trimming shortened V by 6 bases and J by 0 bases, and 14 bases separated the two germline ends.

The genes are TRBV11-2 and TRBJ2-7; D gene uncertain. This CDR3 comprises 13 residues. Looked up from germline, CDR1 is SGHAT and CDR2 is FQNNGV. Trimming left V 0 bases short and J 3 bases short, with 6 bases between. Here the CDR3 DNA reads TGTGCCAGCAGCTTAGATTTGAGCTACGAGCAGTACTTC. It translates to CASSLDLSYEQYF.

V gene TRBV5-1 combines with J gene TRBJ1-1, with a possible D match to TRBD1 (6 bases). The V gene lost 0 bases and the J gene lost 4 bases, with 13 bases spanning the gap. Per germline, CDR1 SGHRS and CDR2 YFSETQ. The CDR3 consists of 15 residues. The CDR3 bases are TGCGCCAGCAGCTTGGTAAACAGGGAGGGCACTGAAGCTTTCTTT. Protein product: CASSLVNREGTEAFF.

The chain joins TRBV28 to TRBJ2-7; 13 nucleotides match TRBD2. The V segment lost 5 bases and the J segment 6 bases; nucleotides outside the gene matches: 4. Germline V CDR1 and CDR2: MDHEN, SYDVKM. The CDR3 runs 14 residues. Here the CDR3 reads CASSRLAGGGEQYF. CDR3 bases: TGTGCCAGCAGTCGACTAGCGGGGGGAGGCGAGCAGTACTTC. The full variable domain, with the rest looked up from reference TRBV28 and TRBJ2-7, is DVKVTQSSRYLVKRTGEKVFLECVQDMDHENMFWYRQDPGLGLRLIYFSYDVKMKEKGDIPEGYSVSREKKERFSLILESASTNQTSMYLCASSRLAGGGEQYFGPGTRLTVT.

The chain uses TRBV10-3 and TRBJ1-3; 8 bases agree with TRBD1. Germline trimming cut 7 bases from V and 4 bases from J; bases unmatched to any gene: 3. The CDR3 consists of 13 residues. Germline CDR1 reads ENHRY; CDR2 reads SYGVKD. In DNA, the CDR3 is TGTGCCATCATCAGGGGGCCGGGAAACACCATATATTTT. It translates to CAIIRGPGNTIYF.

This chain connects TRBV2 to TRBJ1-5; the D is unclear. The germline V gene encodes CDR1 SNHLY and CDR2 FYNNEI. Trimming shortened V by 7 bases and J by 7 bases, and 14 bases separated the two germline ends. There are 13 residues in the CDR3. Written as DNA, the CDR3 is TGTGCCAGCAACGAAGATTGGCAACAGCCCCAGCATTTT. This codes for CASNEDWQQPQHF.

V and J are TRBV14 and TRBJ2-3; 9 nucleotides align to TRBD2. Trimming took 0 bases from V and 4 from J; bases not matched to a gene: 11. The CDR3 is 18 residues long. CDR1 SGHDN and CDR2 FVKESK come from the germline V gene. In DNA, the CDR3 is TGTGCCAGCAGCCAAGAGGGAGGAAGGCGGGGGGGCTCAGATACGCAGTATTTT. Its translation: CASSQEGGRRGGSDTQYF.

The chain carries TRBV6-4 and TRBJ2-1, with TRBD2 matching 7 bases. Germline V gives CDR1 MRHNA, CDR2 SNTAGT. V trimming: 4 bases; J trimming: 8 bases; junction bases outside the gene matches: 11. This CDR3 spans 15 amino acids. For the CDR3, the DNA is TGTGCCAGCAGTGTGGAGAGCGGGGTCGGGGATGAGCAGTTCTTC. It specifies CASSVESGVGDEQFF.

This clone was detected only once. The chain combines TRBV9 with TRBJ1-2; D not certain. The CDR3 is made up of 13 amino acids. The germline V gene encodes CDR1 SGDLS and CDR2 YYNGEE. V was clipped by 3 bases and J by 2 bases, with 8 bases between them. In DNA, the CDR3 is TGTGCCAGCAGCGATAACAACAACTATGGCTACACCTTC. It yields the protein CASSDNNNYGYTF.

This chain joins TRBV19 and TRBJ1-1; 8 bases fit TRBD1. This CDR3 region has 14 residues. J gave up 4 bases and V 5 bases, and 6 bases lay outside the gene matches. Looked up from germline, CDR1 is LNHDA and CDR2 is SQIVND (reference sequence). The CDR3 region is CASSSRQGTTEAFF. In DNA form, the CDR3 reads TGTGCCAGTAGTTCACGACAGGGGACCACTGAAGCTTTCTTT.

The rearrangement joins TRBV15 to TRBJ2-7; maybe TRBD2 (6 bases). This CDR3 comprises 14 residues. The germline V gene encodes CDR1 LNHNV and CDR2 YYDKDF (reference sequence). The V and J ends lost 0 bases and 2 bases respectively, with 8 bases between them. The CDR3 nucleotides read TGTGCCACCAGCAGAGATGGAGGGACCTACGAGCAGTACTTC. Protein: CATSRDGGTYEQYF. The variable domain in full, with the rest retrieved from reference TRBV15 and TRBJ2-7, is DAMVIQNPRYQVTQFGKPVTLSCSQTLNHNVMYWYQQKSSQAPKLLFHYYDKDFNNEADTPDNFQSRRPNTSFCFLDIRSPGLGDTAMYLCATSRDGGTYEQYFGPGTRLTVT.

This clone has just one count. In nucleotides, the CDR3 is TGTGCCAGCAGCGTAGCCGAGCGGGGGCGTCGCACAGATACGCAGTATTTT. Translated: CASSVAERGRRTDTQYF. V is TRBV9 and J is TRBJ2-3; the match to TRBD2 covers 8 bases. CDR1 is SGDLS and CDR2 is YYNGEE in the germline V gene. The junction had 7 bases not matched to a gene; V was cut back by 0 bases and J by 1 base. The CDR3 is 17 residues long.

The V and J genes are TRBV11-2 and TRBJ2-1, with D perhaps TRBD2 (5 bases). The CDR3 consists of 15 residues. CDR1 and CDR2 (germline): SGHAT, FQNNGV. The ends were cut back, 5 bases at V and 9 bases at J, with 20 bases in the middle. The CDR3 nucleotides are TGTGCCAGCAGCCCCGGGGTAGGTAGAGTGGGTGAGCAGTTCTTC. It specifies CASSPGVGRVGEQFF.

As to this clone: The junction departs from the called germline gene at one end, perhaps through a read error. The genes are TRBV5-1 and TRBJ2-5, with 13 bases identical to TRBD2. The CDR3 extends over 15 amino acids. The germline CDR1 and CDR2 sequences are SGHRS and YFSETQ. The CDR3 DNA reads TGCGCCCGCAGCCAGACTAGCGGGGGGTGGGAGACCCAGTACTTC. Translating gives CARSQTSGGWETQYF. The complete variable domain, with remaining parts taken from reference TRBV5-1 and TRBJ2-5, reads KAGVTQTPRYLIKTRGQQVTLSCSPISGHRSVSWYQQTPGQGLQFLFEYFSETQRNKGNFPGRFSGRQFSNSRSEMNVSTLELGDSALYLCARSQTSGGWETQYFGPGTRLLVL.

V gene TRBV10-3 combines with J gene TRBJ1-1; 7 bases fit TRBD1. This CDR3 contains 17 residues. Germline loops: CDR1 ENHRY, CDR2 SYGVKD. The ends lost 3 bases at V and 1 base at J; junction bases unmatched: 11. The CDR3 DNA follows: TGTGCCATCAGTGACCGTGGGGCAGGGGGTTGGAACACTGAAGCTTTCTTT. Its translation: CAISDRGAGGWNTEAFF.

The chain uses TRBV18 and TRBJ2-5, with 9 nucleotides matching TRBD2. J gave up 5 bases and V 3 bases, and 7 bases lay outside the gene matches. CDR3 length equals 15 residues. Germline V CDR1 and CDR2: KGHSH, LQKENI. The CDR3 region is CASSPAGGAWETQYF. The CDR3 DNA reads TGTGCCAGCTCACCGGCGGGAGGGGCTTGGGAGACCCAGTACTTC.

The chain employs TRBV3-1 (or the pseudogene TRBV3-2) and TRBJ2-5; TRBD1 is a possible D gene (6 bases). Trimming cost V 2 bases and J 4 bases, with 17 bases left between them. CDR1 and CDR2 (germline): LGHDT, YNNKEL (reference sequence). This CDR3 contains 16 residues. The CDR3 DNA reads TGTGCCAGCAGCCAATATTCACAGGGCTTGAGAGAGACCCAGTACTTC. It codes for CASSQYSQGLRETQYF.

V is TRBV18 and J is TRBJ1-5; 7 bases fit TRBD1. Germline trimming cut 3 bases from V and 0 bases from J; bases unmatched to any gene: 5. This CDR3 contains 16 residues. Germline values: CDR1 KGHSH, CDR2 LQKENI. CDR3 nucleotide sequence: TGTGCCAGCTCACCCCCCGGACAGGCTAGCAATCAGCCCCAGCATTTT. Residues: CASSPPGQASNQPQHF.

The genes are TRBV2 and TRBJ1-5; a possible D gene is TRBD1 (5 bases). V was clipped by 3 bases and J by 6 bases, with 12 bases between them. Germline loops: CDR1 SNHLY, CDR2 FYNNEI. The CDR3 totals 14 residues. The CDR3 spells CASSETRVTQPQHF. As DNA, the CDR3 is TGTGCCAGCAGTGAGACCAGGGTCACTCAGCCCCAGCATTTT. Using reference TRBV2 and TRBJ1-5 for the parts outside the CDR3, the full variable domain is EPEVTQTPSHQVTQMGQEVILRCVPISNHLYFYWYRQILGQKVEFLVSFYNNEISEKSEIFDDQFSVERPDGSNFTLKIRSTKLEDSAMYFCASSETRVTQPQHFGDGTRLSIL.

The chain couples TRBV5-1 to TRBJ1-2; TRBD1 is a possible D gene (6 bases). With 4 bases removed from V and 2 bases from J, the gap between germline ends came to 21 bases. Germline lookup yields CDR1 SGHRS and CDR2 YFSETQ. There are 17 residues in the CDR3. The CDR3 loop is CASSLTPDSSINYGYTF. CDR3 coding DNA: TGCGCCAGCAGCCTTACCCCGGACAGCAGCATAAACTATGGCTACACCTTC.

The sample holds one count of this clone. V usage is TRBV6-6 and J usage is TRBJ1-2, with 7 bases that match TRBD1. J gave up 3 bases and V 5 bases, and 6 bases lay outside the gene matches. From germline, CDR1 is MNHNY and CDR2 SVGAGI (reference sequence). This CDR3 spans 14 amino acids. The CDR3 reads CASSRGTVDYGYTF. The CDR3 DNA is TGTGCCAGCAGTCGAGGGACAGTAGACTATGGCTACACCTTC.

The CDR3 DNA sequence: TGTGCCAGTAGCCCTCGACAGGGGGCCACAGATACGCAGTATTTT. Amino acid sequence: CASSPRQGATDTQYF. V gene TRBV19 combines with J gene TRBJ2-3, with 10 bases that match TRBD1. The CDR3 consists of 15 residues. CDR1 and CDR2 (germline): LNHDA, SQIVND (reference sequence). The V gene end was trimmed by 6 bases and the J gene end by 2 bases; junction bases not matched to a gene: 5.

The rearrangement joins TRBV2 to TRBJ1-4; 7 bases fit TRBD1. Losses at the gene ends were 3 bases for V and 5 bases for J; bases not matched to a gene: 6. CDR3 length: 15 amino acids. Germline CDR1 reads SNHLY; CDR2 reads FYNNEI. This CDR3 reads CASSERDRGNEKLFF. As DNA, the CDR3 is TGTGCCAGCAGTGAGCGGGACAGAGGAAATGAAAAACTGTTTTTT.

The sample holds one count of this clone. This chain joins TRBV7-9 and TRBJ2-3; the D gene is possibly TRBD2 (6 bases). CDR3 length equals 14 residues. Germline CDR1 reads SEHNR; CDR2 reads FQNEAQ (reference sequence). The germline V and J ends were trimmed by 10 bases and 1 base, with 15 bases remaining between them. In DNA form, the CDR3 reads TGTGCCACCGACCGGGACTCAGGCACAGATACGCAGTATTTT. It specifies CATDRDSGTDTQYF.

The V gene is TRBV19, the J gene TRBJ1-3; the D is unclear. The CDR3 extends over 14 amino acids. Germline V gene sequence: CDR1 LNHDA, CDR2 SQIVND (reference sequence). Trimming took off 0 bases at V and 8 bases at J, with 11 bases between the two ends. The CDR3, as DNA: TGTGCCAGTAGTATAGATTCCGGGCGGGACACCATATATTTT. The encoded protein is CASSIDSGRDTIYF.

V usage is TRBV30 and J usage is TRBJ1-2, with D hard to call. The CDR3 loop spans 12 amino acids. CDR1 GTSNPN and CDR2 SVGIG come from the germline V gene (reference sequence). V was trimmed by 0 bases and J by 8 bases, leaving 10 bases between them. The CDR3 here is CAWSVSGWGYTF. The CDR3 coding sequence is TGTGCCTGGAGTGTTTCCGGGTGGGGCTACACCTTC.

The chain combines TRBV7-9 with TRBJ2-3, with 9 bases fitting TRBD2. Trimming removed 5 bases from V and 4 bases from J; junction bases left unmatched: 10. CDR1 and CDR2 from the germline V gene are SEHNR and FQNEAQ (reference sequence). The CDR3 length is 16 residues. The CDR3 sequence: CASSPMVRGGSDTQYF. The CDR3 bases are TGTGCCAGCAGCCCAATGGTGCGGGGGGGGTCAGATACGCAGTATTTT.

V and J are TRBV7-9 and TRBJ1-2, with 8 bases fitting TRBD1. Germline CDR1 is SEHNR and CDR2 is FQNEAQ (reference sequence). The CDR3 is 14 amino acids. Germline trimming cut 5 bases from V and 2 bases from J; bases unmatched to any gene: 4. The CDR3: CASSTRQGNYGYTF. CDR3 nucleotide sequence: TGTGCCAGCAGCACCAGACAGGGGAACTATGGCTACACCTTC. Filled out from reference TRBV7-9 and TRBJ1-2, the complete variable domain reads DTGVSQNPRHKITKRGQNVTFRCDPISEHNRLYWYRQTLGQGPEFLTYFQNEAQLEKSRLLSDRFSAERPKGSFSTLEIQRTEQGDSAMYLCASSTRQGNYGYTFGSGTRLTVV.

The DNA of the CDR3 is TGTGCCAGCAGTCCCGCCGGGCAAGAGACCCAGTACTTC. Residues: CASSPAGQETQYF. The V gene is TRBV6-5, the J gene TRBJ2-5; no clear D gene. Trimming pared 5 bases from V and 2 bases from J, leaving 9 bases between. Germline lookup yields CDR1 MNHEY and CDR2 SVGAGI. The CDR3 extends over 13 amino acids.